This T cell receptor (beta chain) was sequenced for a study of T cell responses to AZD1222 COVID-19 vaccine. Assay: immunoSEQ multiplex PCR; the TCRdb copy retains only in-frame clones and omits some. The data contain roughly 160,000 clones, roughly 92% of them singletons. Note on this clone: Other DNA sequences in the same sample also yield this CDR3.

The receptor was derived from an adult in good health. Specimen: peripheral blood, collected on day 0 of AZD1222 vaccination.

The CDR3 bases are TGTGCCAGCCACTCCCAGGGTGACGAGCAGTACTTC. It specifies CASHSQGDEQYF. The genes are TRBV7-9 and TRBJ2-7; possible D gene TRBD1, 5 bases. The CDR3 consists of 12 residues. CDR1 is SEHNR and CDR2 is FQNEAQ in the germline V gene (reference sequence). Trimming took off 8 bases at V and 5 bases at J, with 13 bases between the two ends.